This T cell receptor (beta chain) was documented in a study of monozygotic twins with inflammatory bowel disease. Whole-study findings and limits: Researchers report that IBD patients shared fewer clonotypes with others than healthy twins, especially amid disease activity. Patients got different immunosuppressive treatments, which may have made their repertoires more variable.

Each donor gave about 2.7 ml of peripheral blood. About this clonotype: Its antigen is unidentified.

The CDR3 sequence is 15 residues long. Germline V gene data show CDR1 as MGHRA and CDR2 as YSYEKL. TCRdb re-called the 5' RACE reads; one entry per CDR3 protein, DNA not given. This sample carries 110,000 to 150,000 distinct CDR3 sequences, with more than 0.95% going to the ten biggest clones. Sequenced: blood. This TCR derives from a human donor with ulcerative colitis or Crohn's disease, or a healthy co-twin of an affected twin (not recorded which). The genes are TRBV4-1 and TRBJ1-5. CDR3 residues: CASSQAPAGMEPQHF.